This is a list of T cell receptor beta chains from one sample in a study of cytomegalovirus exposure and HLA in healthy donors. Clones were read by immunoSEQ multiplex PCR, and TCRdb kept only the in-frame ones, dropping some. The sample shows some 140,000 clones, about 80% of them seen only once. What was sequenced was PBMCs. The origin of the receptors is a man aged 25-45 years in good health and CMV-seropositive. CDR3s include the opening cysteine and the closing phenylalanine or tryptophan. The D gene is left open where the match is weak. Expanded clones are given a class, and other clones once, few, many or no size at all.

clone_size: few
d_call: TRBD2
v_call: TRBV5-4
j_call: TRBJ2-5
cdr3_aa: CASSTQPGLTETQYF
cdr3_nt: TGTGCCAGCAGCACCCAGCCGGGACTAACGGAGACCCAGTACTTC

clone_size: .
d_call: TRBD1
v_call: TRBV10-1
j_call: TRBJ2-1
cdr3_aa: CASSGTGGSYNEQFF
cdr3_nt: TGCGCCAGCAGTGGGACAGGGGGTTCCTACAATGAGCAGTTCTTC

clone_size: .
d_call: .
v_call: TRBV19
j_call: TRBJ2-2
cdr3_aa: CASKSLASNTGELFF
cdr3_nt: TGTGCCAGCAAGTCACTAGCCTCGAACACCGGGGAGCTGTTTTTT

clone_size: .
d_call: .
v_call: TRBV2
j_call: TRBJ1-2
cdr3_aa: CASSEQRHSDYGYTF
cdr3_nt: TGTGCCAGCAGTGAACAGCGCCATTCAGATTATGGCTACACCTTC

clone_size: .
d_call: .
v_call: TRBV5-1
j_call: TRBJ2-1
cdr3_aa: CASSWNLGTGNEQFF
cdr3_nt: TGCGCCAGCAGCTGGAATCTTGGTACGGGGAATGAGCAGTTCTTC

clone_size: .
d_call: .
v_call: TRBV7-6
j_call: TRBJ2-1
cdr3_aa: CASSLMGAYEQFF
cdr3_nt: TGTGCCAGCAGCTTAATGGGGGCTTATGAGCAGTTCTTC

clone_size: .
d_call: .
v_call: TRBV4-1
j_call: TRBJ2-7
cdr3_aa: CASSQEGRETYEQYF
cdr3_nt: TGCGCCAGCAGCCAAGAGGGGAGAGAAACCTACGAGCAGTACTTC

clone_size: .
d_call: TRBD1
v_call: TRBV27
j_call: TRBJ1-2
cdr3_aa: CASVGQGGLSRGYTF
cdr3_nt: TGTGCCAGCGTGGGACAGGGCGGCCTTAGTCGTGGCTACACCTTC

clone_size: .
d_call: TRBD1
v_call: TRBV5-6
j_call: TRBJ2-7
cdr3_aa: CASSLTGVREQYF
cdr3_nt: TGTGCCAGCAGCTTAACAGGGGTCCGCGAGCAGTACTTC

clone_size: .
d_call: .
v_call: TRBV28
j_call: TRBJ1-5
cdr3_aa: CASTVSGRRNQPQHF
cdr3_nt: TGTGCCAGCACGGTCAGCGGGAGGCGCAATCAGCCCCAGCATTTT

clone_size: .
d_call: TRBD1
v_call: TRBV5-1
j_call: TRBJ2-7
cdr3_aa: CASSIGWDSYEQYF
cdr3_nt: TGCGCCAGCAGCATTGGGTGGGACAGCTACGAGCAGTACTTC

clone_size: .
d_call: .
v_call: TRBV6-1
j_call: TRBJ2-1
cdr3_aa: CASRDLGEQFF
cdr3_nt: TGTGCCAGCAGGGACTTAGGTGAGCAGTTCTTC

clone_size: once
d_call: TRBD1
v_call: TRBV15
j_call: TRBJ2-4
cdr3_aa: CATSGWDREIKNIQYF
cdr3_nt: TGTGCCACCAGCGGCTGGGACAGGGAAATTAAAAACATTCAGTACTTC

clone_size: .
d_call: TRBD2
v_call: TRBV15
j_call: TRBJ2-1
cdr3_aa: CATSTVAGAYNEQFF
cdr3_nt: TGTGCCACCAGCACAGTAGCGGGAGCGTACAATGAGCAGTTCTTC